This TCR beta chain was documented in a study of T-cell reconstitution after alpha-beta-depleted transplantation in children. During its preparation, the TCRbeta library received unique molecular identifiers. TCRdb itself ran the PCR reads through MiXCR, one entry per CDR3 protein. The sample holds about 610,000 distinct CDR3 sequences, 10% to 13% seen once. CDR3 length equals 14 residues. V lost 2 bases to trimming and J lost 4 bases, with 11 bases between them. The germline CDR1 and CDR2 sequences are SEHNR and FQNEAQ (reference sequence). V and J are TRBV7-9 and TRBJ2-5, with D possibly matching TRBD1 (5 bases). The input for sequencing was PBMCs from the stem cell graft donor, taken from the stem cell graft. This clonotype originated in a human donor who donated a stem cell graft to a child with acute myeloid leukemia. The CDR3 bases are TGTGCCAGCAGCTTAACATTGCAGGGAGAGACCCAGTACTTC. Translating it yields CASSLTLQGETQYF.